This T cell receptor beta chain was observed in a study of blood T cell repertoires in COVID-19. The CDR3 is 12 amino acids. V was pared by 7 bases and J by 2 bases, with 9 bases between. Per germline, CDR1 SNHLY and CDR2 FYNNEI. Sequencing was performed with immunoSEQ multiplex PCR; in TCRdb, only in-frame clones are kept and a portion is missing. This table has about 74,000 clones, 90% appearing once. This TCR came from a man aged 45-65 years with acute or convalescent COVID-19. The rearrangement joins TRBV2 to TRBJ2-7; possible D gene TRBD2, 5 bases. The sample taken for sequencing was peripheral blood. The CDR3 coding sequence is TGTGCCAGCATCGGGGTACCCTACGAGCAGTACTTC. It codes for CASIGVPYEQYF.